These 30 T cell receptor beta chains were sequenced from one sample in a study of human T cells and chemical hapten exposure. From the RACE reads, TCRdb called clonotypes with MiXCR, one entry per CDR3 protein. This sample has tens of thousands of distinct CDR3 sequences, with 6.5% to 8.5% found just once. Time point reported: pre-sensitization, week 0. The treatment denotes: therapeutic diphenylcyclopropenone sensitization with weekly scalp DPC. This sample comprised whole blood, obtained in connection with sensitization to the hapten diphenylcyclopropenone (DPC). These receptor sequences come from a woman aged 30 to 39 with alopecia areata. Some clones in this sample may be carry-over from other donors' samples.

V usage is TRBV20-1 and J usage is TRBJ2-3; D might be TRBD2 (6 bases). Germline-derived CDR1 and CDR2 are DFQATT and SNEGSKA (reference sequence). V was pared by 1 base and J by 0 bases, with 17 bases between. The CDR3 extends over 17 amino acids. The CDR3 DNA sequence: TGCAGTGCTAGAGTCTTCCCCTTGGACTATAGCACAGATACGCAGTATTTT. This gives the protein CSARVFPLDYSTDTQYF.

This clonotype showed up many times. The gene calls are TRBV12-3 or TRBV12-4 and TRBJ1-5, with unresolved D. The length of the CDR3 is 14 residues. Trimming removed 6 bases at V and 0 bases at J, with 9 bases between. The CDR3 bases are TGTGCCAGCAGCGTTTTTGATAGCAATCAGCCCCAGCATTTT. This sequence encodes CASSVFDSNQPQHF.

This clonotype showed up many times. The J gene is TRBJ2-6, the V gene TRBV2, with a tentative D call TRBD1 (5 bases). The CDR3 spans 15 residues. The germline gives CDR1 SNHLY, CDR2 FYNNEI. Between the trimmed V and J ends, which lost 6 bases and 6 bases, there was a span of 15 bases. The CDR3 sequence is CASREQGIVANVLTF. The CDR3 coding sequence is TGTGCCAGCAGGGAGCAGGGAATAGTGGCCAACGTCCTGACTTTC.

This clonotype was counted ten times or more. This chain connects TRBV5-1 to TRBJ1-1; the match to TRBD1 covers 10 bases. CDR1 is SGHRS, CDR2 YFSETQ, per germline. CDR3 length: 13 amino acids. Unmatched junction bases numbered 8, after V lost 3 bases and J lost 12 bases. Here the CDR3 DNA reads TGCGCCAGCAGCTACGGACAGGGGGAAGATTCTTTCTTT. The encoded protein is CASSYGQGEDSFF.

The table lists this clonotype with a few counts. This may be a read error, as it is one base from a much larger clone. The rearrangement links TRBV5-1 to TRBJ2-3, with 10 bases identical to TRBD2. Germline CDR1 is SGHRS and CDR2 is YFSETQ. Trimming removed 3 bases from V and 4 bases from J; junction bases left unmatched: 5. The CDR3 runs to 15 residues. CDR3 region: CASSSTSGVPDTQYF. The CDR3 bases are TGCGCCAGCAGCTCCACTAGCGGGGTTCCAGATACGCAGTATTTT.

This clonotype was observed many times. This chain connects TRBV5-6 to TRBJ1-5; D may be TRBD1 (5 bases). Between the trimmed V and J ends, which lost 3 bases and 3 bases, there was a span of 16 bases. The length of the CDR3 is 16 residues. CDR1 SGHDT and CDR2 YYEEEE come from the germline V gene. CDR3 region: CASSSVGQGDNQPQHF. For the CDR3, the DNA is TGTGCCAGCAGCTCGGTCGGGCAGGGTGACAATCAGCCCCAGCATTTT. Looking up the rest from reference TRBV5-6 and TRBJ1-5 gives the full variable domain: DAGVTQSPTHLIKTRGQQVTLRCSPKSGHDTVSWYQQALGQGPQFIFQYYEEEERQRGNFPDRFSGHQFPNYSSELNVNALLLGDSALYLCASSSVGQGDNQPQHFGDGTRLSIL.

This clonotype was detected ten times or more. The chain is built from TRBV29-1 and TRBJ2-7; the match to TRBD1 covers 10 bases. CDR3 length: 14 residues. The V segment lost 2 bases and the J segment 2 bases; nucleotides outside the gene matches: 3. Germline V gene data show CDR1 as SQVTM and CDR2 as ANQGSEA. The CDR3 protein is CSVEPGQGAYEQYF. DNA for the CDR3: TGCAGCGTTGAACCCGGACAGGGGGCCTACGAGCAGTACTTC.

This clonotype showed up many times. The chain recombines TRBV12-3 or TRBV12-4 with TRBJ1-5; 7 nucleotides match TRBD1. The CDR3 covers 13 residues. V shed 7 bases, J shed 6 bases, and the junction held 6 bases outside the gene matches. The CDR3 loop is CASTTGVGQPQHF. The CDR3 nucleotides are TGTGCCAGCACAACAGGGGTCGGTCAGCCCCAGCATTTT.

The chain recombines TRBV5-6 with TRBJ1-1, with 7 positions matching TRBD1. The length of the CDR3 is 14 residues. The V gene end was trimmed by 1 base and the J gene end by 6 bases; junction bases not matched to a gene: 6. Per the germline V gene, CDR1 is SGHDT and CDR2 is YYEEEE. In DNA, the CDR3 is TGTGCCAGCAGCTTGTTTGACAGGGAGGCTGAAGCTTTCTTT. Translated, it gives CASSLFDREAEAFF.

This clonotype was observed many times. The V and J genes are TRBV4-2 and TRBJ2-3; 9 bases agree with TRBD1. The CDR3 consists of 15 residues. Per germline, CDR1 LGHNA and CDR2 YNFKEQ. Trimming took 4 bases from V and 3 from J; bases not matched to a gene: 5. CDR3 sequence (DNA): TGTGCCAGCAGCCCCCGACAGGGGGATACAGATACGCAGTATTTT. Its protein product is CASSPRQGDTDTQYF.

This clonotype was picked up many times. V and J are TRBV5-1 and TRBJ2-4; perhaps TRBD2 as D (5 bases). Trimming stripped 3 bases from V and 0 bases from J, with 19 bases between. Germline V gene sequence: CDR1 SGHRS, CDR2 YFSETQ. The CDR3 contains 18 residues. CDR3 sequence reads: CASSSGNGGLLAKNIQYF. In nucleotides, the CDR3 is TGCGCCAGCAGCTCGGGGAACGGCGGGCTCCTAGCCAAAAACATTCAGTACTTC.

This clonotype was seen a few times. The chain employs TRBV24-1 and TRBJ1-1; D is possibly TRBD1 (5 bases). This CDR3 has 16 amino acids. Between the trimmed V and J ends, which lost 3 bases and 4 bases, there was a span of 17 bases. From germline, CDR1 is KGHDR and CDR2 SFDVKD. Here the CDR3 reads CATSDLEGEEGTEAFF. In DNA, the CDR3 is TGTGCCACCAGTGATCTGGAAGGGGAGGAGGGCACTGAAGCTTTCTTT.

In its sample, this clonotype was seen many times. The DNA for the CDR3 is TGTGCCAGCAGCTTGGGGCGGCTAAACACTGAAGCTTTCTTT. Translating gives CASSLGRLNTEAFF. The chain joins TRBV7-9 to TRBJ1-1, with a weak D call TRBD1 (5 bases). Trimming took off 3 bases at V and 2 bases at J, with 10 bases between the two ends. The CDR3 sequence is 14 residues long. Looked up from germline, CDR1 is SEHNR and CDR2 is FQNEAQ (reference sequence).

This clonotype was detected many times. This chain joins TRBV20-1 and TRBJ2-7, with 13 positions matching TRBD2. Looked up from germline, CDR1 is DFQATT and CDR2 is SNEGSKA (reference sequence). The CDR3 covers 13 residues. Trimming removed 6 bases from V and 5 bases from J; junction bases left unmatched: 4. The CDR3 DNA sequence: TGCAGTGCCGGGACTAGCGGGGTAAACGAGCAGTACTTC. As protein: CSAGTSGVNEQYF.

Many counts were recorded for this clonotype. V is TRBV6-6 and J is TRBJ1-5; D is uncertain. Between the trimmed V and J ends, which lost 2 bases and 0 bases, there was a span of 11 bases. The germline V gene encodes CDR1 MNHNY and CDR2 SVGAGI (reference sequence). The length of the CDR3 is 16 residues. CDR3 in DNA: TGTGCCAGCAGTTACAGAATAGACTATAGCAATCAGCCCCAGCATTTT. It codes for CASSYRIDYSNQPQHF.

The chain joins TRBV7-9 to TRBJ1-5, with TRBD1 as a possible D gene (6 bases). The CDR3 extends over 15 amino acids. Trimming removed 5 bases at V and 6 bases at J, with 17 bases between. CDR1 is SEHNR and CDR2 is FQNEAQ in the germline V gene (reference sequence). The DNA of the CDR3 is TGTGCCAGCAGCCTCGGGGGGGCGTCGGGTCAGCCCCAGCATTTT. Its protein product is CASSLGGASGQPQHF.

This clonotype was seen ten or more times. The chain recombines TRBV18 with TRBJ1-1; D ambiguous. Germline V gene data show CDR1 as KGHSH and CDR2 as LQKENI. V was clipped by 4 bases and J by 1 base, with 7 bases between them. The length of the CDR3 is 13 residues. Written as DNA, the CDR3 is TGTGCCAGCTCACTTATCAGGAACACTGAAGCTTTCTTT. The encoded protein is CASSLIRNTEAFF.

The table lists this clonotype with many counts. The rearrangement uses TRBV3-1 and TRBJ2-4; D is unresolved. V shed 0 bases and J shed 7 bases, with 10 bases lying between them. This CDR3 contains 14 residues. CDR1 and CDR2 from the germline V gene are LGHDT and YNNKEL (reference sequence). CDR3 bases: TGTGCCAGCAGCCAAGAAGAGCTAGGGAACATTCAGTACTTC. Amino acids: CASSQEELGNIQYF.

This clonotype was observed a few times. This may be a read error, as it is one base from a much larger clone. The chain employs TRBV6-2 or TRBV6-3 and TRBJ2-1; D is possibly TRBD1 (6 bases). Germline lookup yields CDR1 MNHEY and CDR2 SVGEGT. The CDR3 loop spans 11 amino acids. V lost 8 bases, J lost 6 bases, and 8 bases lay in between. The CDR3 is CASLGGNEQFF. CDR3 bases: TGTGCCAGCCTAGGGGGCAATGAGCAGTTCTTC.

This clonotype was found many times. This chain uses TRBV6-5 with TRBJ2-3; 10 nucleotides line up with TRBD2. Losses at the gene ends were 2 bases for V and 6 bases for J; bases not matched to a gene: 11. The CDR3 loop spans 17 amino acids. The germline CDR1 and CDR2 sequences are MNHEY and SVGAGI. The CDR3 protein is CASSYRPPSGGSDTQYF. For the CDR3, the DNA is TGTGCCAGCAGTTACAGGCCCCCTAGCGGGGGTAGCGATACGCAGTATTTT.

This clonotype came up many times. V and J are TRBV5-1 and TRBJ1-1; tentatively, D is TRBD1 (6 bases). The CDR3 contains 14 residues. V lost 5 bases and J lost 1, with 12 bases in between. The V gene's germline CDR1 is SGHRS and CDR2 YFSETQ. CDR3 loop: CASRYNRENTEAFF. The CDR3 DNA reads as TGCGCCAGCAGGTATAACAGGGAGAACACTGAAGCTTTCTTT.

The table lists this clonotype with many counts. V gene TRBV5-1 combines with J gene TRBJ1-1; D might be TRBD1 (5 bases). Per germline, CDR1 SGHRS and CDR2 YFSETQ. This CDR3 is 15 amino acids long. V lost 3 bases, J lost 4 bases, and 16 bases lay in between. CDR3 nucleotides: TGCGCCAGCAGCTATAAACTAGATGGGGGCACTGAAGCTTTCTTT. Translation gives CASSYKLDGGTEAFF.

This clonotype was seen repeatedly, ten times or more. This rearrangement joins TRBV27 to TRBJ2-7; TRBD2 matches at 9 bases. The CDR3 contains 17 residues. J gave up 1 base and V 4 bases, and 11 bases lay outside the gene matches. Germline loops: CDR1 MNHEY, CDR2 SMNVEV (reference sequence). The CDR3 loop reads CASSSRPGLAGSYEQYF. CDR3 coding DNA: TGTGCCAGCAGTTCGCGACCGGGGCTAGCGGGGTCCTACGAGCAGTACTTC.

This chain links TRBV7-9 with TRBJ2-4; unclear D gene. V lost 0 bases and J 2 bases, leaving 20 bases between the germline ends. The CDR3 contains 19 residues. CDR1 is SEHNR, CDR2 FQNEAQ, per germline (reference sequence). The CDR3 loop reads CASSLANLIGPITKNIQYF. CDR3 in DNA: TGTGCCAGCAGCTTAGCGAATCTGATCGGCCCTATAACCAAAAACATTCAGTACTTC. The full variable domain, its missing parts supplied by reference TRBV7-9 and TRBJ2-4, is DTGVSQNPRHKITKRGQNVTFRCDPISEHNRLYWYRQTLGQGPEFLTYFQNEAQLEKSRLLSDRFSAERPKGSFSTLEIQRTEQGDSAMYLCASSLANLIGPITKNIQYFGAGTRLSVL.

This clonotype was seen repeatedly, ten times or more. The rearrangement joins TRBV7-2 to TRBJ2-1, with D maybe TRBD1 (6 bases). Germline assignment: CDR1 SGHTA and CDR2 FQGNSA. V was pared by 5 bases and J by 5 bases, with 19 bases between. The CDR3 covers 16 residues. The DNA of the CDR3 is TGTGCCAGCAGCCCAACAGGGAAGACTACGGACAATGAGCAGTTCTTC. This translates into CASSPTGKTTDNEQFF.

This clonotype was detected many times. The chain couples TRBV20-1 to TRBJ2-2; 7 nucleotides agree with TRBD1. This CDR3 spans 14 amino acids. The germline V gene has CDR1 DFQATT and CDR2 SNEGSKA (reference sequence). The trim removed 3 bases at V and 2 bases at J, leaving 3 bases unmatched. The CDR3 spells CSASRDRNTGELFF. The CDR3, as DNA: TGCAGTGCTAGCCGGGACAGAAACACCGGGGAGCTGTTTTTT.

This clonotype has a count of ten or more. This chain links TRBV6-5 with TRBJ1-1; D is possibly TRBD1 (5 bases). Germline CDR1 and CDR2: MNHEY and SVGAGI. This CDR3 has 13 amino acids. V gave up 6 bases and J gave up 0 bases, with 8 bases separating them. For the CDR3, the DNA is TGTGCCAGCAGGACAGTAATGAACACTGAAGCTTTCTTT. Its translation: CASRTVMNTEAFF.

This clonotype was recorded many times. This chain's CDR3 is CSASHSNQGNIQYF. Written as DNA, the CDR3 is TGCAGTGCTTCACACTCAAACCAAGGGAACATTCAGTACTTC. The rearrangement uses TRBV20-1 and TRBJ2-4; D is undetermined. V lost 5 bases, J lost 7 bases, and 18 bases lay in between. Per germline, CDR1 DFQATT and CDR2 SNEGSKA (reference sequence). The CDR3 spans 14 residues.

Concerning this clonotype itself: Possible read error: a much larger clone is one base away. CDR3 bases: TGTGCCAGCAGTTTCGGGGAGAAGGGAAACACTGTAGCTTTCTTT. Amino acids: CASSFGEKGNTVAFF. The chain combines TRBV12-3 or TRBV12-4 with TRBJ1-1; D is unclear. There are 15 residues in the CDR3.

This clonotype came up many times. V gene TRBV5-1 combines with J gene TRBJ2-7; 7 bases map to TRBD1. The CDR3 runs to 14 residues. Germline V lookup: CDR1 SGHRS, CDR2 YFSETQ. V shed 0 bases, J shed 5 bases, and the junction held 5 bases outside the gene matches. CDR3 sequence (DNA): TGCGCCAGCAGCTTGGCGGGGACAGAGGACGAGCAGTACTTC. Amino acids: CASSLAGTEDEQYF. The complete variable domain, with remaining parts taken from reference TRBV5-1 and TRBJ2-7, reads KAGVTQTPRYLIKTRGQQVTLSCSPISGHRSVSWYQQTPGQGLQFLFEYFSETQRNKGNFPGRFSGRQFSNSRSEMNVSTLELGDSALYLCASSLAGTEDEQYFGPGTRLTVT.